This passage covers 17 T cell receptor beta chains from one sample sequenced in a study of cytomegalovirus exposure and HLA in healthy donors. In the PCR, 60 Vbeta and 13 Jbeta primers were used. Repertoires were generated with immunoSEQ multiplex PCR, while TCRdb's copy carries only in-frame clones and drops some. The sample has a few hundred thousand clones; about 93% are singletons. Sample: PBMCs. The receptors were gathered from a girl aged 2 to 10 in good health and CMV-seronegative.

The gene calls are TRBV7-6 and TRBJ2-2, with 7 bases fitting TRBD2. V shed 3 bases, J shed 4 bases, and the junction held 5 bases outside the gene matches. There are 15 residues in the CDR3. In germline, CDR1 is SGHVS, CDR2 FNYEAQ. The CDR3 spells CASSLGGLSTGELFF. The CDR3 DNA is TGTGCCAGCAGCTTGGGGGGGTTGAGCACCGGGGAGCTGTTTTTT. Using reference TRBV7-6 and TRBJ2-2 for the parts outside the CDR3, the full variable domain is GAGVSQSPRYKVTKRGQDVALRCDPISGHVSLYWYRQALGQGPEFLTYFNYEAQQDKSGLPNDRFSAERPEGSISTLTIQRTEQRDSAMYRCASSLGGLSTGELFFGEGSRLTVL.

The chain couples TRBV9 to TRBJ1-6, with D unresolved. Germline lookup yields CDR1 SGDLS and CDR2 YYNGEE. The CDR3 spans 16 residues. The germline V and J ends were trimmed by 4 bases and 9 bases, with 20 bases remaining between them. The CDR3 loop reads CASSPTSSGFSSPLHF. In DNA, the CDR3 is TGTGCCAGCAGCCCCACAAGCTCAGGTTTTAGTTCACCCCTCCACTTT.

The V gene is TRBV6-5, the J gene TRBJ1-3, with D unclear. V shed 2 bases and J shed 0 bases, with 5 bases lying between them. Germline loops: CDR1 MNHEY, CDR2 SVGAGI. CDR3 length: 14 residues. The CDR3 is CASSYTNSGNTIYF. The CDR3 DNA reads TGTGCCAGCAGTTACACAAACTCTGGAAACACCATATATTTT.

J is TRBJ1-1 and V is TRBV19; perhaps TRBD1 as D (6 bases). The germline V and J ends were trimmed by 4 bases and 1 base, with 13 bases remaining between them. CDR1 and CDR2 (germline): LNHDA, SQIVND (reference sequence). This CDR3 contains 15 residues. The chain's CDR3 is CASSTPGAGNTEAFF. The CDR3 DNA reads TGTGCCAGTAGTACCCCAGGGGCCGGGAACACTGAAGCTTTCTTT.

The V and J genes are TRBV4-1 and TRBJ2-3; 8 nucleotides align to TRBD2. The CDR3 spans 17 residues. Trimming cost V 5 bases and J 5 bases; bases outside gene matches: 15. Germline V gives CDR1 MGHRA, CDR2 YSYEKL. The CDR3 spells CASSSPRAGGWEDTQYF. Here the CDR3 DNA reads TGCGCCAGCAGCTCTCCTCGGGCGGGGGGCTGGGAAGATACGCAGTATTTT.

The rearrangement joins TRBV5-6 to TRBJ2-1, with 13 bases fitting TRBD2. Germline V gene data show CDR1 as SGHDT and CDR2 as YYEEEE. The CDR3 loop spans 15 amino acids. With 5 bases clipped from V and 4 bases from J, the junction kept 3 bases outside the gene matches. The CDR3 nucleotides are TGTGCCAGCAGTTCGGGACTAGCGGGGTACAATGAGCAGTTCTTC. This codes for CASSSGLAGYNEQFF. Full variable domain (remainder filled in from reference TRBV5-6 and TRBJ2-1): DAGVTQSPTHLIKTRGQQVTLRCSPKSGHDTVSWYQQALGQGPQFIFQYYEEEERQRGNFPDRFSGHQFPNYSSELNVNALLLGDSALYLCASSSGLAGYNEQFFGPGTRLTVL.

The chain recombines TRBV29-1 with TRBJ1-2; D not resolved. The CDR3 covers 13 residues. V was pared by 2 bases and J by 0 bases, with 7 bases between. CDR1 and CDR2 from the germline V gene are SQVTM and ANQGSEA. The CDR3 is CSVENEANYGYTF. The CDR3 DNA reads TGCAGCGTTGAAAACGAGGCTAACTATGGCTACACCTTC.

The genes are TRBV27 and TRBJ2-5; the D gene is possibly TRBD2 (6 bases). CDR1 and CDR2 from the germline V gene are MNHEY and SMNVEV (reference sequence). V was trimmed by 4 bases and J by 2 bases, leaving 8 bases between them. The CDR3 runs 13 residues. This chain's CDR3 is CASSYGGQETQYF. CDR3 coding DNA: TGTGCCAGCAGTTATGGGGGGCAAGAGACCCAGTACTTC.

The chain joins TRBV30 to TRBJ2-3, with D maybe TRBD2 (6 bases). CDR3 length: 12 amino acids. In germline, CDR1 is GTSNPN, CDR2 SVGIG (reference sequence). V was cut by 0 bases and J by 7 bases, with 8 bases left in between. CDR3 nucleotide sequence: TGTGCCTGGAGTGTACGGGAGAATACGCAGTATTTT. Protein product: CAWSVRENTQYF.

V usage is TRBV30 and J usage is TRBJ1-4, with TRBD1 matching 7 bases. The CDR3 contains 14 residues. V trimming: 0 bases; J trimming: 8 bases; junction bases outside the gene matches: 6. Germline V gene sequence: CDR1 GTSNPN, CDR2 SVGIG (reference sequence). This CDR3 reads CAWSVGAGGEKLFF. The CDR3 nucleotides read TGTGCCTGGAGTGTAGGGGCAGGGGGAGAAAAACTGTTTTTT.

The chain has TRBV2 and TRBJ2-7; the match to TRBD2 covers 8 bases. Germline lookup yields CDR1 SNHLY and CDR2 FYNNEI. The CDR3 length is 13 residues. V lost 2 bases, J lost 5 bases, and 2 bases stayed unmatched. The CDR3 bases are TGTGCCAGCAGTGAACCGACTAGCGACGAGCAGTACTTC. Translating it yields CASSEPTSDEQYF.

The chain combines TRBV5-4 with TRBJ2-1; D might be TRBD2 (6 bases). CDR3 length: 13 residues. With 4 bases removed from V and 7 bases from J, the gap between germline ends came to 12 bases. Germline loops: CDR1 SGHNT, CDR2 YYREEE (reference sequence). The CDR3 loop reads CASSQGGVNEQFF. The CDR3 region has the DNA TGTGCCAGCAGCCAAGGAGGGGTTAATGAGCAGTTCTTC.

The V call is TRBV7-8, the J call TRBJ2-7; D is possibly TRBD1 (6 bases). The CDR3 runs 13 residues. Trimming shortened V by 3 bases and J by 3 bases, and 9 bases separated the two germline ends. Germline CDR1 and CDR2: SGHVS and FQNEAQ. The CDR3 DNA reads as TGTGCCAGCAGCTTGGACAGTCACTACGAGCAGTACTTC. Translated, it gives CASSLDSHYEQYF.

This rearrangement joins TRBV5-4 to TRBJ2-5, with a weak D call TRBD1 (6 bases). The J call could be wrong; TRBJ2-7 is a better fit for the DNA end. The V gene's germline CDR1 is SGHNT and CDR2 YYREEE (reference sequence). This CDR3 contains 14 residues. DNA for the CDR3: TGTGCCAGCAGCTTGGCAGGGGCCCCCTACGAGCAGTACTTC. Translating gives CASSLAGAPYEQYF.

This clone has just one count. CDR3 DNA sequence: TGTGCCAGCACCTTAGACAGGTCCCTCTACGAGCAGTACTTC. Translating it yields CASTLDRSLYEQYF. The rearrangement joins TRBV6-6 to TRBJ2-7, with TRBD1 as a possible D gene (6 bases). The CDR3 loop spans 14 amino acids. Germline V gives CDR1 MNHNY, CDR2 SVGAGI (reference sequence). Between the trimmed V and J ends, which lost 7 bases and 3 bases, there was a span of 16 bases.

CDR3 amino acids: CATSSRLAGYQETQYF. For the CDR3, the DNA is TGTGCCACCAGCAGTCGACTAGCGGGGTACCAAGAGACCCAGTACTTC. This chain joins TRBV15 and TRBJ2-5, with 11 bases that match TRBD2. Looked up from germline, CDR1 is LNHNV and CDR2 is YYDKDF (reference sequence). The CDR3 is 16 amino acids. The J segment lost 0 bases and the V segment lost 3 bases, leaving 3 bases of the junction unmatched. The entire variable domain, with the rest obtained from reference TRBV15 and TRBJ2-5, is as follows: DAMVIQNPRYQVTQFGKPVTLSCSQTLNHNVMYWYQQKSSQAPKLLFHYYDKDFNNEADTPDNFQSRRPNTSFCFLDIRSPGLGDTAMYLCATSSRLAGYQETQYFGPGTRLLVL.

The chain uses TRBV7-9 and TRBJ2-7, with TRBD1 matching 7 bases. CDR3 length: 15 amino acids. Germline assignment: CDR1 SEHNR and CDR2 FQNEAQ (reference sequence). V lost 4 bases to trimming and J lost 2 bases; unmatched junction nucleotides: 8. The CDR3 here is CASSSTWDRPYEQYF. In DNA form, the CDR3 reads TGTGCCAGCAGCTCGACCTGGGACAGACCCTACGAGCAGTACTTC.